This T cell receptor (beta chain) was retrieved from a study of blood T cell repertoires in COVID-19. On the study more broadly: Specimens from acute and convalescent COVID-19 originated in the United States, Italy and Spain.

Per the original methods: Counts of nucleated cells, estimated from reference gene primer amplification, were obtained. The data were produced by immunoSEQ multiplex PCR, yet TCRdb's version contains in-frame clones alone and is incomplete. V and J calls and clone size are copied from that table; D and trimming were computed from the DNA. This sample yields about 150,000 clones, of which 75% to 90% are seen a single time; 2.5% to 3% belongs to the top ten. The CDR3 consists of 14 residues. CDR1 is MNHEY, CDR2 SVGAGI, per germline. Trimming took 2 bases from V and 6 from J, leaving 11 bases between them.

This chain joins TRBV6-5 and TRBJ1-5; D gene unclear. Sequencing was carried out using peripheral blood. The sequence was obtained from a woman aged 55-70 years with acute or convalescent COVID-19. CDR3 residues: CASSYGEGGQPQHF. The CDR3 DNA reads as TGTGCCAGCAGTTACGGGGAGGGAGGTCAGCCCCAGCATTTT.